This T cell receptor (beta chain) was captured by sequencing in a study of Ad26.COV2.S vaccination and SARS-CoV-2 variants. General study findings and limits: Similar non-spike TCR breadth was observed in recipients of vaccine and of placebo. Assessments of TCR breadth and depth may have underestimated the total T cell responses.

Germline CDR1 is MNHNY and CDR2 is SVGAGI (reference sequence). The CDR3 runs to 15 residues. V was clipped by 6 bases and J by 0 bases, with 12 bases between them. The method was immunoSEQ multiplex PCR; TCRdb's version includes in-frame clones alone and lacks a portion of them. The sample holds under 550,000 clones, 75% to 95% seen once. As for treatment: about 20 received Ad26.COV2.S at low or high dose, single or two shots; about 5 received placebo; per-sample allocation not given. Samples were taken on day 63 after the first vaccine or placebo injection. An adult of 18-55 years in Boston served as donor. A note on this clone: What it recognizes is unknown.

The clonotype was recovered from a person aged 18 to 59 who received the Ad26.COV2.S COVID-19 vaccine or a placebo. The chain links TRBV6-6 to TRBJ1-3; no firm D call. The specimen was peripheral blood, collected in a trial of Ad26.COV2.S vaccine versus placebo. CDR3 sequence reads: CASSPVLGSGNTIYF. CDR3 bases: TGTGCCAGCAGCCCGGTGTTGGGCTCTGGAAACACCATATATTTT.